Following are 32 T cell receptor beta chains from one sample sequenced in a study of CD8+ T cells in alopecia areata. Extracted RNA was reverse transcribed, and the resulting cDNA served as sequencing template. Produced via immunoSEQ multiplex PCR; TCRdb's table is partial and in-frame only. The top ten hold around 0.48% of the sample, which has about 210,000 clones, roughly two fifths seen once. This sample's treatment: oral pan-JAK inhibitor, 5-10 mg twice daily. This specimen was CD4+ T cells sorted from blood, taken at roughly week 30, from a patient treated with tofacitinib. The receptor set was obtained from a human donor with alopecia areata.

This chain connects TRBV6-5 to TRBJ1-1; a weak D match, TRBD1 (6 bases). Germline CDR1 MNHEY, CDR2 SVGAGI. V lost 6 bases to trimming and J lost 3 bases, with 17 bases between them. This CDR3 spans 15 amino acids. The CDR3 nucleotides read TGTGCCAGCAGCCGATGGGGACAATCGGACACTGAAGCTTTCTTT. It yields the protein CASSRWGQSDTEAFF.

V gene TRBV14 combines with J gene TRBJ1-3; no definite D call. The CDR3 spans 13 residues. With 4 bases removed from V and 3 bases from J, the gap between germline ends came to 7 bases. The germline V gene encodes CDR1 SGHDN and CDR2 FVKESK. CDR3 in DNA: TGTGCCAGCAGCCCAGATTTTGGAAACACCATATATTTT. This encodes CASSPDFGNTIYF.

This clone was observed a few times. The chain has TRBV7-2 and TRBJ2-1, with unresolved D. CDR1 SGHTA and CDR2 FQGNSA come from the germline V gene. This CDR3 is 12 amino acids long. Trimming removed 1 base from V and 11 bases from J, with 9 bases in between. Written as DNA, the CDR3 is TGTGCCAGCAGCTTAGAGGCGGCGAAGCAGTTCTTC. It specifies CASSLEAAKQFF.

CDR3 DNA sequence: TGTGCCAGCAGTTACGGGGCGCGTCTGAACACAGATACGCAGTATTTT. The encoded protein is CASSYGARLNTDTQYF. The rearrangement links TRBV6-5 to TRBJ2-3; tentative D call: TRBD1 (5 bases). V lost 2 bases and J lost 2, with 14 bases in between. In germline, CDR1 is MNHEY, CDR2 SVGAGI. The CDR3 totals 16 residues.

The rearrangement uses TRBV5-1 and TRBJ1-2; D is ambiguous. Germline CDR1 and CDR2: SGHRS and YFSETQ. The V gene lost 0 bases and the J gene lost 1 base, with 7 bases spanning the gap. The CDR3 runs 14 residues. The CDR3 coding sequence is TGCGCCAGCAGCTTGGCCCCGGGTAACTATGGCTACACCTTC. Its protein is CASSLAPGNYGYTF.

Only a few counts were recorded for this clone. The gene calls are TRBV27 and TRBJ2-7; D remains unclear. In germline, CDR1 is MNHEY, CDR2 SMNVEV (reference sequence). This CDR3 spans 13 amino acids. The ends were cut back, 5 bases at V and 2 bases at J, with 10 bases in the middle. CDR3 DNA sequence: TGTGCCAGCAGTACCCGACGGGCCTACGAGCAGTACTTC. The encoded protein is CASSTRRAYEQYF.

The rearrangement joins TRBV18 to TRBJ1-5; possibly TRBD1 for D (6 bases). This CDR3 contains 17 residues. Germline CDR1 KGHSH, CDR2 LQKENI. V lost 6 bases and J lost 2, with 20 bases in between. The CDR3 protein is CASSRAGGTGGNQPQHF. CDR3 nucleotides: TGTGCCAGCTCCCGAGCGGGGGGCACCGGGGGCAATCAGCCCCAGCATTTT.

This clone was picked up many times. CDR3 loop: CASSHPGQRYTDTQYF. The CDR3 nucleotides are TGCGCCAGCAGCCACCCGGGACAGCGATACACAGATACGCAGTATTTT. The chain is built from TRBV4-1 and TRBJ2-3, with TRBD1 matching over 7 bases. This CDR3 is built from 16 residues. Germline V CDR1 and CDR2: MGHRA, YSYEKL. Trimming at V came to 3 bases and at J to 2 bases, leaving 8 bases not matched to a gene.

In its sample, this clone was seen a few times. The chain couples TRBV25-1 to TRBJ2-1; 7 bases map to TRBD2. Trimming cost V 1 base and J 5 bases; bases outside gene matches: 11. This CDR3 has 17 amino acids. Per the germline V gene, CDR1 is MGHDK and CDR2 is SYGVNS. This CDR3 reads CASSESHRGGRHNEQFF. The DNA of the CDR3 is TGTGCCAGCAGTGAATCTCATCGAGGCGGGAGACACAATGAGCAGTTCTTC.

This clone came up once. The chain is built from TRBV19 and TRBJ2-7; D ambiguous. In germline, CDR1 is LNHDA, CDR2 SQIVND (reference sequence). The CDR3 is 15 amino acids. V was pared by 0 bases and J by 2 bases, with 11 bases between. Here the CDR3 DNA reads TGTGCCAGTAGTATAGAAACGGGTCATACCTACGAGCAGTACTTC. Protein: CASSIETGHTYEQYF.

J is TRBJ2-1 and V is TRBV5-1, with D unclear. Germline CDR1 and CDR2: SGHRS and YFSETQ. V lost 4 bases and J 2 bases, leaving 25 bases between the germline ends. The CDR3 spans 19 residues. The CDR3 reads CASSTPTPRWGDPYNEQFF. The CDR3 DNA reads TGCGCCAGCAGCACTCCAACCCCTCGTTGGGGTGATCCCTACAATGAGCAGTTCTTC.

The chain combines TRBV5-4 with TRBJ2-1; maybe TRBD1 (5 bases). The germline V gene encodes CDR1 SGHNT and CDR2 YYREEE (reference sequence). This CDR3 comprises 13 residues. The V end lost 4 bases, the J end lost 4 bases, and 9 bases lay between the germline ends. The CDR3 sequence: CASSRQPYNEQFF. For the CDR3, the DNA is TGTGCCAGCAGCCGACAGCCATACAATGAGCAGTTCTTC. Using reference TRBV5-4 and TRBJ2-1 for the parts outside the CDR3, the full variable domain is ETGVTQSPTHLIKTRGQQVTLRCSSQSGHNTVSWYQQALGQGPQFIFQYYREEENGRGNFPPRFSGLQFPNYSSELNVNALELDDSALYLCASSRQPYNEQFFGPGTRLTVL.

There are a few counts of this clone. CDR3: CASRTGSYEQYF. CDR3 DNA sequence: TGTGCCAGCAGGACGGGATCCTACGAGCAGTACTTC. The chain links TRBV6-1 to TRBJ2-7; tentative D call: TRBD2 (5 bases). CDR3 length: 12 residues. Trimming cost V 6 bases and J 1 base, with 7 bases left between them. Germline values: CDR1 MNHNS, CDR2 SASEGT.

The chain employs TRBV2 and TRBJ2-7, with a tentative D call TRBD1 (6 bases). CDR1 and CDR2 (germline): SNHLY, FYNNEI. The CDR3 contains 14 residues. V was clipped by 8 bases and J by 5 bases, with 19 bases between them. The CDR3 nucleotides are TGTGCCAGCCGCATGCTGGGGGCGACGGACGAGCAGTACTTC. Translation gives CASRMLGATDEQYF. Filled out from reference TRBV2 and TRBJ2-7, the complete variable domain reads EPEVTQTPSHQVTQMGQEVILRCVPISNHLYFYWYRQILGQKVEFLVSFYNNEISEKSEIFDDQFSVERPDGSNFTLKIRSTKLEDSAMYFCASRMLGATDEQYFGPGTRLTVT.

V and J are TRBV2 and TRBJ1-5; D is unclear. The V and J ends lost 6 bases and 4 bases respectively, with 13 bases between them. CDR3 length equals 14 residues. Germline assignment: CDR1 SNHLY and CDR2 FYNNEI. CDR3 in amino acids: CASSTDGGNQPQHF. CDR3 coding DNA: TGTGCCAGCAGCACCGACGGAGGGAATCAGCCCCAGCATTTT.

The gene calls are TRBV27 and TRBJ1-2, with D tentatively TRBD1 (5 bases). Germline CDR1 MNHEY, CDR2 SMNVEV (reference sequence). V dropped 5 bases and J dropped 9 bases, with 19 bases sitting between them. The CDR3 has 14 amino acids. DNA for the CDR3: TGTGCCAGCAGTCCCCCCAACCCAGGGTCCCGCTACACCTTC. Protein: CASSPPNPGSRYTF.

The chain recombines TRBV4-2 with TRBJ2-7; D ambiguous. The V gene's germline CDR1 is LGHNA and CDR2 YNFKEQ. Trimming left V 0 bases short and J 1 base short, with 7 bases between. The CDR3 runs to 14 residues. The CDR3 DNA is TGTGCCAGCAGCCAAGATCGGCTTTCCTACGAGCAGTACTTC. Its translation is CASSQDRLSYEQYF.

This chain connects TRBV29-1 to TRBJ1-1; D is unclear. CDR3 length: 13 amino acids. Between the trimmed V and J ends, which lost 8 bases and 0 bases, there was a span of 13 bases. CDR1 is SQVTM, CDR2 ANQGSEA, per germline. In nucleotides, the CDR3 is TGCAGCACCCGATTAGCAATGAACACTGAAGCTTTCTTT. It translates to CSTRLAMNTEAFF.

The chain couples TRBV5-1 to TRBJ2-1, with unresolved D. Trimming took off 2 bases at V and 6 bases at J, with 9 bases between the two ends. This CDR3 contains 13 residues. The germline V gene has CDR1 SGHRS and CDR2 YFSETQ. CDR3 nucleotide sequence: TGCGCCAGCAGCTTAATAGACACCAATGAGCAGTTCTTC. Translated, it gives CASSLIDTNEQFF.

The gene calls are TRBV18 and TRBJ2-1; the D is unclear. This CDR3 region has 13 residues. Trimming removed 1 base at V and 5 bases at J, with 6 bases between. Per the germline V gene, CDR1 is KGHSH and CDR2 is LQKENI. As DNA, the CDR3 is TGTGCCAGCTCACCACTGAAGGACAATGAGCAGTTCTTC. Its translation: CASSPLKDNEQFF.

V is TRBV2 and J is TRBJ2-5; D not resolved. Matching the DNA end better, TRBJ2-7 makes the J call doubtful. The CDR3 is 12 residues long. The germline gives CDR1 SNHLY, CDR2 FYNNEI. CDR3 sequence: CASTVGSYEQYF. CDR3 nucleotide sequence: TGTGCCAGCACCGTGGGGTCCTACGAGCAGTACTTC.

CDR3 nucleotides: TGCAGCGTTGCGACTAGCGGGGGATACCTCGGCGCGCCCTACAATGAGCAGTTCTTC. Translated, it gives CSVATSGGYLGAPYNEQFF. The J gene is TRBJ2-1, the V gene TRBV29-1, with TRBD2 identical over 12 bases. Germline CDR1 and CDR2: SQVTM and ANQGSEA. V shed 4 bases, J shed 2 bases, and the junction held 15 bases outside the gene matches. The length of the CDR3 is 19 residues.

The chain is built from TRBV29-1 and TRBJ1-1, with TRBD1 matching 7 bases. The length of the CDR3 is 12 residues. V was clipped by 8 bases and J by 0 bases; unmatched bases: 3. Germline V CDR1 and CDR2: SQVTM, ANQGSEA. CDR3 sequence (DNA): TGCAGCCCGGGACAGATGAACACTGAAGCTTTCTTT. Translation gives CSPGQMNTEAFF.

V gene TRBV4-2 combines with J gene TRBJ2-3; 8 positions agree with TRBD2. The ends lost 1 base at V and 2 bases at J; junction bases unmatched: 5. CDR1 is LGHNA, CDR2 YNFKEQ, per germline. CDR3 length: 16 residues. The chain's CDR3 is CASSQGSGGLTDTQYF. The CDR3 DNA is TGTGCCAGCAGCCAAGGTTCGGGGGGGCTCACAGATACGCAGTATTTT.

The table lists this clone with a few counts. Written as DNA, the CDR3 is TGTGCCAGTAGTCGGACAGCCCCTAACTATGGCTACACCTTC. It yields the protein CASSRTAPNYGYTF. The J gene is TRBJ1-2, the V gene TRBV19; D may be TRBD1 (6 bases). Germline CDR1 is LNHDA and CDR2 is SQIVND (reference sequence). There are 14 residues in the CDR3. Trimming cost V 5 bases and J 0 bases, with 10 bases left between them.

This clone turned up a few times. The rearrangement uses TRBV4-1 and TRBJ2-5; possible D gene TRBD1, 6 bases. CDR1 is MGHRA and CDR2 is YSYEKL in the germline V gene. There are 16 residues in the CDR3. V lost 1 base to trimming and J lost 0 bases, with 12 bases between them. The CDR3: CASSQGSRGNQETQYF. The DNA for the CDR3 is TGCGCCAGCAGCCAAGGTTCCAGGGGTAACCAAGAGACCCAGTACTTC.

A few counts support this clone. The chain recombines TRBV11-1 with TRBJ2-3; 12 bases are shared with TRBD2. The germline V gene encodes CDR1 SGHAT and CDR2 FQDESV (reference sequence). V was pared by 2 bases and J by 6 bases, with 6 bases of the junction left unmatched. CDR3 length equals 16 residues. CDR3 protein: CASSLSTSGGQDTQYF. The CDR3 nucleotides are TGTGCCAGCAGCTTATCGACTAGCGGGGGTCAGGATACGCAGTATTTT.

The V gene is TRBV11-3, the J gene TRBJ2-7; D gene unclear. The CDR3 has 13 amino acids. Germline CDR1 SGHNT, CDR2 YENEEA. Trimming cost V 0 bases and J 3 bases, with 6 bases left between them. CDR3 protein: CASSLERYYEQYF. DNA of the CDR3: TGTGCCAGCAGCTTAGAACGCTACTACGAGCAGTACTTC.

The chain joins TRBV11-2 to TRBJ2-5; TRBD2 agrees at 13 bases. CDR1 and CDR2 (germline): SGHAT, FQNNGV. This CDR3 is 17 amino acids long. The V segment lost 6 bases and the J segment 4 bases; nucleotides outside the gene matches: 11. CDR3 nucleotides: TGTGCCAGCAGACCCCTCCGGGGACTAGCGGGACCAGAGACCCAGTACTTC. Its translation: CASRPLRGLAGPETQYF.

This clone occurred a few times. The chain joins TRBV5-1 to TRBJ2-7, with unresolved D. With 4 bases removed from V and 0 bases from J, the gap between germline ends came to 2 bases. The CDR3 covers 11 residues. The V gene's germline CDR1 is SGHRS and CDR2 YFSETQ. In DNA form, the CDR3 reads TGCGCCAGCAGCGCCTCCTACGAGCAGTACTTC. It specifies CASSASYEQYF.

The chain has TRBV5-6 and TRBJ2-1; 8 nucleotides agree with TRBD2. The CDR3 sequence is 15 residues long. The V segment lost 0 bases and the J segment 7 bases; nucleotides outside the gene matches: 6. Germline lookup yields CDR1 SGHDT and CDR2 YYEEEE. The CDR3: CASSLGQRGINEQFF. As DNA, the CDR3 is TGTGCCAGCAGCTTGGGCCAGCGGGGGATTAATGAGCAGTTCTTC.

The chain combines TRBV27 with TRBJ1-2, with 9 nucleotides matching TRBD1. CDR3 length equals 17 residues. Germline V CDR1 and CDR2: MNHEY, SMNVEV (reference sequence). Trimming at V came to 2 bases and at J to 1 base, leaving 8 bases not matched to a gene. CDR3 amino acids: CASSLTFDRGINYGYTF. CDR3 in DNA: TGTGCCAGCAGTTTAACCTTCGACAGGGGGATTAACTATGGCTACACCTTC.